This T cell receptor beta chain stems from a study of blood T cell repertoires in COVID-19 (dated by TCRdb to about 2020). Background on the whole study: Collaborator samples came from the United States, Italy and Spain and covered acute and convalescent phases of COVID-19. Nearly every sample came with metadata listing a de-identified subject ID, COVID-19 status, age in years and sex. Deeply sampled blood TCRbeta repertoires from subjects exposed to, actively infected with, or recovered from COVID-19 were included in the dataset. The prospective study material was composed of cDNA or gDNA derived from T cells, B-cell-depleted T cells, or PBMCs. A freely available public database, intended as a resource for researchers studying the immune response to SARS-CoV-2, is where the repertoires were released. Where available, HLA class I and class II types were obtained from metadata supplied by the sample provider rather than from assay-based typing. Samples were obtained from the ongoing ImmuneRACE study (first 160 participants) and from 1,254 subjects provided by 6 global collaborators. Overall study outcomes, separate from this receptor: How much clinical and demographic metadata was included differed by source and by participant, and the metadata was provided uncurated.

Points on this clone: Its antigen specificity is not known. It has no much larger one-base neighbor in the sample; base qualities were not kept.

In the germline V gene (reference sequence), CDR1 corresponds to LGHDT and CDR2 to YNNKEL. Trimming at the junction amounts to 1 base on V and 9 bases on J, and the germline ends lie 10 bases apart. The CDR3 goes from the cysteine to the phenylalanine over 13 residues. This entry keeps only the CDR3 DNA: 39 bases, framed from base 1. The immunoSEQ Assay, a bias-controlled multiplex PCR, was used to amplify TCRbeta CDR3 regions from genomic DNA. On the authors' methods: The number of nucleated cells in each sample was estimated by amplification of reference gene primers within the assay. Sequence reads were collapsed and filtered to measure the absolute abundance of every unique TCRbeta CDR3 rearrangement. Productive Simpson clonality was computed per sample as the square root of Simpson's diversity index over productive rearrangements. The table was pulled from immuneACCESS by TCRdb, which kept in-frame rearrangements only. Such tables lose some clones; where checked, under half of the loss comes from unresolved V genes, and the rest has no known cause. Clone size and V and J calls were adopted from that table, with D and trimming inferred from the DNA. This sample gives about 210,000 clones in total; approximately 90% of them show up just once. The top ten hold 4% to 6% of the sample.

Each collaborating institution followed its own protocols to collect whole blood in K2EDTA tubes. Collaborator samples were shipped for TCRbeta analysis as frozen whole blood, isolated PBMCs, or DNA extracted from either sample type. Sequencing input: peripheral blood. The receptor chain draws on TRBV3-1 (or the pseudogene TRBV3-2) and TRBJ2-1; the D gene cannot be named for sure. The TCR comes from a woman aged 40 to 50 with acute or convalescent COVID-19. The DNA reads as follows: TGTGCCAGCAGCCAAGGCAGGTCAGGTGAGCAGTTCTTC. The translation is CASSQGRSGEQFF.